This T cell receptor (beta chain) was recovered during a study of CD8 T cells in ankylosing spondylitis. This clonotype was seen a handful of times. Its antigen is unknown. The authors made TCR beta libraries by quantitative 5'-RACE with molecular barcodes. TCRdb fed the 5' RACE reads into MiXCR, producing one record per CDR3 protein. This sample yields more than 600,000 distinct CDR3 sequences, of which roughly 19% are seen a single time; around 19% belongs to the top ten. Whole-study findings and limits: Reports of some motif variants in reactive arthritis synovial fluid and blood predate this one. What seemed typical of ankylosing spondylitis blood was a TCR beta motif built from several highly homologous variants.

The CDR3 spans 17 residues. The trim removed 2 bases at V and 0 bases at J, leaving 2 bases unmatched. Germline CDR1 reads MNHEY; CDR2 reads SMNVEV (reference sequence). The TCR comes from a male donor with ankylosing spondylitis. The chain joins TRBV27 to TRBJ1-6, with TRBD1 matching over 9 bases. Source material: blood, either unsorted or a sorted T cell fraction (not recorded which). The CDR3 nucleotides are TGTGCCAGCAGTTTAGACAGGGGGAGCTCCTATAATTCACCCCTCCACTTT. Translation gives CASSLDRGSSYNSPLHF.